These T cell receptor beta chains were read from a single sample in a study of shared clonotypes between healthy human individuals. Only in-frame clones appear in the TCRdb table, and some are missing; sequencing was by immunoSEQ multiplex PCR. Of fewer than 600,000 clones in the sample, around 78% were seen once. Specimen: PBMCs. The receptors originated from a woman aged 40 to 49 in good health. Some clones in this sample may be carry-over from other donors' samples. Both conserved end residues are part of each CDR3. A D gene is named only where the DNA matches it firmly. The listing skips clone size in some rows; elsewhere it reads once, few, many or a size class.

d_call	v_call	clone_size	j_call	cdr3_length	cdr3_nt	cdr3_aa
-	TRBV25-1	few	TRBJ2-1	16	TGTGCCAGCAGTGGGCCCGGACAGCTCTCCTACAATGAGCAGTTCTTC	CASSGPGQLSYNEQFF
-	TRBV18	-	TRBJ2-5	13	TGTGCCAGCTCACCTCCCGGGGACGAGACCCAGTACTTC	CASSPPGDETQYF
-	TRBV28	-	TRBJ1-4	13	TGTGCCAGCAGCCCCGGGCCGCGAGAAAAACTGTTTTTT	CASSPGPREKLFF
-	TRBV5-1	-	TRBJ2-6	16	TGCGCCAGCAGCTTGGGGAGTACCCCTGGGGCCAACGTCCTGACTTTC	CASSLGSTPGANVLTF
TRBD2	TRBV29-1	-	TRBJ2-1	19	TGCAGCGTTGGCCCCCAAATTAGATCTAGCGGGAGTGACTACAATGAGCAGTTCTTC	CSVGPQIRSSGSDYNEQFF
TRBD1	TRBV7-9	-	TRBJ1-4	15	TGTGCCAGCAGCTCCTCAGGGGGCGGGGGTGAAAAACTGTTTTTT	CASSSSGGGGEKLFF
-	TRBV19	few	TRBJ2-1	12	TGTGCCAGTAGTACCCAGTACAATGAGCAGTTCTTC	CASSTQYNEQFF
-	TRBV6-4	few	TRBJ2-3	14	TGTGCCAGCAGTGAGACCGGGCCCACAGATACGCAGTATTTT	CASSETGPTDTQYF
-	TRBV7-9	-	TRBJ1-4	15	TGTGCCAGCAGCTTAGAGGCAGGGCGGGGAGAAAAACTGTTTTTT	CASSLEAGRGEKLFF
-	TRBV7-2	-	TRBJ2-3	12	TGTGCCAGCAGCGTACTTGCAGATACGCAGTATTTT	CASSVLADTQYF
-	TRBV30	-	TRBJ2-2	16	TGTGCCTGGTCACAACCGCGGTACCAGTCCACCGGGGAGCTGTTTTTT	CAWSQPRYQSTGELFF
TRBD1	TRBV28	-	TRBJ1-3	19	TGTGCCAGCAGTGCCCCAACTCCACGGACAGGGTACTCTGGAAACACCATATATTTT	CASSAPTPRTGYSGNTIYF
TRBD2	TRBV11-2	-	TRBJ2-5	15	TGTGCCAGCAGCTTAGGGGCTAGCGGGTGGGAGACCCAGTACTTC	CASSLGASGWETQYF
-	TRBV9	-	TRBJ1-3	15	TGTGCCAACAGCGTATCACCGGGGTCTGGAAACACCATATATTTT	CANSVSPGSGNTIYF
-	TRBV4-1	-	TRBJ2-7	15	TGCGCCAGCAGCCAACGCTTGACTAGGACCCACGAGCAGTACTTC	CASSQRLTRTHEQYF
-	TRBV7-2	-	TRBJ2-5	14	TGTGCCAGCAGCTCGAGGGTCAGACCTGAGACCCAGTACTTC	CASSSRVRPETQYF
TRBD1	TRBV28	once	TRBJ2-5	15	TGTGCCAGCAGCACGACTGGGACAGCCCAAGAGACCCAGTACTTC	CASSTTGTAQETQYF
-	TRBV5-1	many	TRBJ1-5	14	TGCGCCAGCAGCTTGGTGGGGGGGAATCAGCCCCAGCATTTT	CASSLVGGNQPQHF
-	TRBV5-1	-	TRBJ2-4	13	TGCGCCAGCAGCGTCGGGGGCTCGGACATTCAGTACTTC	CASSVGGSDIQYF
-	TRBV13	-	TRBJ2-3	14	TGTGCCAGCAGTCTGGGTGTCGGGACAGATACGCAGTATTTT	CASSLGVGTDTQYF
-	TRBV11-3	-	TRBJ2-1	13	TGTGCCAGCAGCCGAGACAGGGGAGGGGAGCAGTTCTTC	CASSRDRGGEQFF
TRBD1	TRBV28	-	TRBJ2-2	15	TGTGCCAGCAGGGGACAGGGGATGTGGTCCGGGGAGCTGTTTTTT	CASRGQGMWSGELFF
TRBD2	TRBV29-1	-	TRBJ2-7	15	TGCAGCGCCTTGGGACTAGCGGGAGTAAGCTACGAGCAGTACTTC	CSALGLAGVSYEQYF
TRBD1	TRBV5-5	-	TRBJ2-7	14	TGTGCCAGCAGCTTGGGAGACAGGGGCTACGAGCAGTACTTC	CASSLGDRGYEQYF
-	TRBV29-1	-	TRBJ2-4	15	TGCAGCGTTGTAGGGGGAGAACTAGCCAAAAACATTCAGTACTTC	CSVVGGELAKNIQYF
-	TRBV27	few	TRBJ1-5	14	TGTGCCAGCAGTTTATTCCCAGGGGATCAGCCCCAGCATTTT	CASSLFPGDQPQHF
TRBD2	TRBV7-7	-	TRBJ2-5	18	TGTGCCAGCAGCCAGATCCAGGGGGGGACTAGCGTACAAGAGACCCAGTACTTC	CASSQIQGGTSVQETQYF
-	TRBV5-1	-	TRBJ1-3	17	TGCGCCAGCAGCTTGGCCGGGGACACGAGGAGGGGAAACACCATATATTTT	CASSLAGDTRRGNTIYF
-	TRBV29-1	-	TRBJ2-7	13	TGCAGCGTGAGGGACGGAGACTCCTACGAGCAGTACTTC	CSVRDGDSYEQYF
-	TRBV7-2	-	TRBJ2-5	16	TGTGCCAGCAGAAAGGGGGGGGAGCAGCCCCAAGAGACCCAGTACTTC	CASRKGGEQPQETQYF
-	TRBV7-7	-	TRBJ2-7	16	TGTGCTAGCAGCCCGGGACTCCAGACCCCCTACTACGAGCAGTACTTC	CASSPGLQTPYYEQYF
TRBD2	TRBV28	-	TRBJ2-5	17	TGTGCCAGCAGCTATACTAGCGGGTCCCTTCATGCGGAGACCCAGTACTTC	CASSYTSGSLHAETQYF
-	TRBV7-9	-	TRBJ2-6	16	TGTGCCAGCAGCCCCGGACTCCGGGTTGGGGCCAACGTCCTGACTTTC	CASSPGLRVGANVLTF
-	TRBV18	once	TRBJ2-7	16	TGTGCCAGCTCACCGACCCCGGGGTCGCCCCCCTACGAGCAGTACTTC	CASSPTPGSPPYEQYF
-	TRBV19	-	TRBJ2-7	14	TGTGCCAGTAGTCGTGGGCATAGCCTCTACGAGCAGTACTTC	CASSRGHSLYEQYF
-	TRBV5-4	-	TRBJ1-3	13	TGTGCCAGCAGCTACGGACATAGAAACACCATATATTTT	CASSYGHRNTIYF
-	TRBV28	-	TRBJ2-2	15	TGTGCCAGCCGAACAGGATGGGGGTACGTCGGGGAGCTGTTTTTT	CASRTGWGYVGELFF
-	TRBV5-5	-	TRBJ2-2	14	TGTGCCAGCACCTGGGCCCTGAACACCGGGGAGCTGTTTTTT	CASTWALNTGELFF
TRBD2	TRBV5-1	-	TRBJ2-7	15	TGCGCCAGCAGCTTGGTGGCTAGCGGTTCCTACGAGCAGTACTTC	CASSLVASGSYEQYF
-	TRBV19	few	TRBJ2-3	16	TGTGCCAGTAGTATTGACAACACGGGACCCCTAGATACGCAGTATTTT	CASSIDNTGPLDTQYF
TRBD1	TRBV19	-	TRBJ1-4	15	TGTGCCAGTAGCCCGACAGGGGTGGCTAATGAAAAACTGTTTTTT	CASSPTGVANEKLFF
-	TRBV28	-	TRBJ1-2	13	TGTGCCAGCAGCCTAGGGCTCTCGAGAGGCTACACCTTC	CASSLGLSRGYTF
TRBD1	TRBV7-9	-	TRBJ2-7	13	TGTGCCAGCAGCATACGGGACAGCTACGAGCAGTACTTC	CASSIRDSYEQYF
TRBD1	TRBV19	-	TRBJ1-1	13	TGTGCCAGTACCGGACAGGGCGGCACTGAAGCTTTCTTT	CASTGQGGTEAFF
TRBD2	TRBV19	-	TRBJ2-3	15	TGTGCCAGTAGTACCGGACTAGCGGGAGTAGATACGCAGTATTTT	CASSTGLAGVDTQYF
-	TRBV7-3	once	TRBJ2-3	13	TGTGCCAGCAGCTTACTGGGCACAGATACGCAGTATTTT	CASSLLGTDTQYF
-	TRBV2	few	TRBJ1-1	13	TGTGCCAGCAGTGGCGAGGGGACCCTTGGAGCTTTCTTT	CASSGEGTLGAFF
-	TRBV28	-	TRBJ2-7	14	TGTGCCAGCAGTTTACGGCAGGGCGGGGACGAGCAGTACTTC	CASSLRQGGDEQYF
-	TRBV1	-	TRBJ2-4	14	TGCACCAACCCGACCGCAACAGCCAAAAACATTCAGTACTTC	CTNPTATAKNIQYF
-	TRBV9	-	TRBJ1-4	16	TGTGCCAGCAGCGGAGGGGGGAGCGCAACTAATGAAAAACTGTTTTTT	CASSGGGSATNEKLFF
-	TRBV9	-	TRBJ1-2	14	TGTGCCAGCAGCGTAGGGACCGGGGGCCAGGGCTACACCTTC	CASSVGTGGQGYTF